Presented here are 7 T cell receptor beta chains from one specimen sequenced in a study of cytomegalovirus exposure and HLA in healthy donors. A multiplex PCR was run with 60 Vbeta primers and 13 Jbeta primers. Only in-frame clones appear in the TCRdb table, and some are missing; sequencing was by immunoSEQ multiplex PCR. The profile covers over 150,000 clones, with over 80% appearing a single time and more than 1.5% taken by the ten largest. Sample: PBMCs. Receptors were obtained from a human donor in good health.

J is TRBJ2-3 and V is TRBV15; D is undetermined. Germline V CDR1 and CDR2: LNHNV, YYDKDF (reference sequence). V lost 1 base and J 1 base, leaving 12 bases between the germline ends. This CDR3 region has 16 residues. CDR3 residues: CATSRVALKGTDTQYF. As DNA, the CDR3 is TGTGCCACCAGCAGAGTGGCCTTAAAAGGCACAGATACGCAGTATTTT.

V usage is TRBV14 and J usage is TRBJ1-6; D unclear. The CDR3 has 15 amino acids. CDR1 and CDR2 (germline): SGHDN, FVKESK. Between the trimmed V and J ends, which lost 1 base and 3 bases, there was a span of 7 bases. Here the CDR3 DNA reads TGTGCCAGCAGCCAAGGTGGTAGCTATAATTCACCCCTCCACTTT. This gives the protein CASSQGGSYNSPLHF.

This clone was seen more than once but under ten times. This rearrangement joins TRBV11-2 to TRBJ1-2; possible D gene TRBD1, 6 bases. This CDR3 has 12 amino acids. Trimming stripped 1 base from V and 8 bases from J, with 8 bases between. The V gene's germline CDR1 is SGHAT and CDR2 FQNNGV. Here the CDR3 DNA reads TGTGCCAGCAGCTTAGGGGGGCGCGGCTACACCTTC. This codes for CASSLGGRGYTF.

The rearrangement joins TRBV4-2 to TRBJ1-1; 8 nucleotides line up with TRBD1. Germline V CDR1 and CDR2: LGHNA, YNFKEQ. The CDR3 runs 15 residues. With V trimmed by 0 bases and J by 5 bases, 5 bases remained unmatched. The CDR3 DNA reads TGTGCCAGCAGCCAAGATAGACAGGGGCGGACTGAAGCTTTCTTT. Translation gives CASSQDRQGRTEAFF.

The V gene is TRBV5-1, the J gene TRBJ2-5, with 11 positions matching TRBD2. J was trimmed by 5 bases and V by 4 bases; bases with no gene match: 7. The CDR3 is made up of 15 amino acids. CDR1 and CDR2 from the germline V gene are SGHRS and YFSETQ. This CDR3 is CASSMLLAGEETQYF. The CDR3 region has the DNA TGCGCCAGCAGCATGCTACTAGCGGGGGAGGAGACCCAGTACTTC. Full variable domain (missing parts from reference TRBV5-1 and TRBJ2-5): KAGVTQTPRYLIKTRGQQVTLSCSPISGHRSVSWYQQTPGQGLQFLFEYFSETQRNKGNFPGRFSGRQFSNSRSEMNVSTLELGDSALYLCASSMLLAGEETQYFGPGTRLLVL.

The chain joins TRBV7-6 to TRBJ1-1; 9 nucleotides align to TRBD1. CDR3 length equals 15 residues. Germline CDR1 is SGHVS and CDR2 is FNYEAQ. The junction had 13 bases not matched to a gene; V was cut back by 3 bases and J by 11 bases. The CDR3 nucleotides are TGTGCCAGCAGCTTCGGACAGGGGAACGTGGTAGAGGCTTTCTTT. Its translation is CASSFGQGNVVEAFF.

This clone was observed a few times. The chain employs TRBV6-6 and TRBJ2-7, with 11 bases that match TRBD1. V lost 1 base and J lost 2; bases outside the gene matches: 1. Germline V CDR1 and CDR2: MNHNY, SVGAGI (reference sequence). The CDR3 extends over 15 amino acids. This CDR3 reads CASSYWDRGTYEQYF. As DNA, the CDR3 is TGTGCCAGCAGTTACTGGGACAGGGGGACCTACGAGCAGTACTTC.